The 13 T cell receptor beta chains given below trace back to one sample, sequenced in a study of PD-1 blockade in classical Hodgkin lymphoma (TCRdb year 2020). Library generation was performed with the immunoSEQ multiplex PCR assay. TCRdb carries this immuneACCESS record with in-frame sequences only. Its versions omit some clonotypes, under half of them owing to an unresolved V gene in the studies checked, with the rest unexplained. The sample table records around 13,000 clones; around nine tenths of these occur just once. The top ten clonotypes cover approximately 0.9% of the sample. Taken with the paper, the label for time point translates to: cycle 4 day 1 (C4D1), after six to seven weeks of nivolumab. Every trial patient had relapsed after autologous stem cell transplantation, and cohorts A, B and C differed in prior brentuximab vedotin exposure. A Miltenyi CD4+ T cell isolation kit was used for magnetic negative selection to purify CD4+ T cells from thawed PBMCs.

The material was CD4+ T cells from blood, obtained before the fourth cycle of nivolumab. The source of these receptors is a human donor with classical Hodgkin lymphoma.

The gene calls are TRBV27 and TRBJ1-4; a possible D gene is TRBD1 (6 bases). The CDR3 contains 15 residues. Germline CDR1 is MNHEY and CDR2 is SMNVEV (reference sequence). V was shortened by 3 bases and J by 5 bases, with 13 bases between the two germline ends. The CDR3 loop reads CASSLIGGGNEKLFF. The CDR3 region has the DNA TGTGCCAGCAGTTTGATAGGGGGGGGGAATGAAAAACTGTTTTTT.

The chain has TRBV28 and TRBJ2-1, with 8 bases identical to TRBD2. This CDR3 region has 13 residues. Germline values: CDR1 MDHEN, CDR2 SYDVKM. V lost 8 bases, J lost 3 bases, and 3 bases stayed unmatched. The CDR3 DNA reads as TGTGCCAGCGAGCGGGGGATCTACAATGAGCAGTTCTTC. It yields the protein CASERGIYNEQFF.

This sequence joins TRBV20-1 and TRBJ2-5, with D perhaps given as TRBD1 or TRBD2 (5 bases each). The CDR3 is made up of 10 amino acids. Germline assignment: CDR1 DFQATT and CDR2 SNEGSKA (reference sequence). Trimming removed 6 bases from V and 4 bases from J, with 6 bases in between. The CDR3 DNA reads as TGCAGTGCGGGGGTAGAGACCCAGTACTTC. This codes for CSAGVETQYF.

The gene calls are TRBV5-4 and TRBJ1-4; the match to TRBD1 covers 7 bases. The CDR3 loop spans 15 amino acids. The ends lost 3 bases at V and 1 base at J; junction bases unmatched: 3. From germline, CDR1 is SGHNT and CDR2 YYREEE (reference sequence). The CDR3 DNA reads as TGTGCCAGCAGCTCCCAGGGGGGAACTAATGAAAAACTGTTTTTT. Its protein is CASSSQGGTNEKLFF.

CDR3 sequence reads: CASSRFAGGSTDTQYF. In nucleotides, the CDR3 is TGTGCCAGCAGCCGTTTCGCGGGGGGGAGCACAGATACGCAGTATTTT. This chain links TRBV14 with TRBJ2-3; 9 positions agree with TRBD2. CDR1 SGHDN and CDR2 FVKESK come from the germline V gene. This CDR3 comprises 16 residues. V shed 4 bases, J shed 0 bases, and the junction held 5 bases outside the gene matches.

J is TRBJ1-2 and V is TRBV5-1; the match to TRBD1 covers 9 bases. The CDR3 spans 14 residues. Germline CDR1 reads SGHRS; CDR2 reads YFSETQ. V shed 4 bases, J shed 2 bases, and the junction held 3 bases outside the gene matches. The CDR3 loop is CASSPGQGNYGYTF. The CDR3 nucleotides are TGCGCCAGCAGCCCCGGACAGGGGAACTATGGCTACACCTTC.

The chain employs TRBV5-1 and TRBJ1-2; D gene unclear. This CDR3 is 14 amino acids long. Looked up from germline, CDR1 is SGHRS and CDR2 is YFSETQ. Trimming took 0 bases from V and 5 from J, leaving 11 bases between them. The CDR3 reads CASSLERASYGYTF. CDR3 in DNA: TGCGCCAGCAGCTTGGAGAGGGCTTCTTATGGCTACACCTTC.

This clone has just a few counts. The rearrangement joins TRBV9 to TRBJ1-6; unclear D gene. V lost 3 bases and J lost 7, with 5 bases in between. In germline, CDR1 is SGDLS, CDR2 YYNGEE. CDR3 size: 12 residues. CDR3 region: CASSGSNSPLHF. For the CDR3, the DNA is TGTGCCAGCAGCGGATCAAATTCACCCCTCCACTTT.

The rearrangement links TRBV13 to TRBJ1-1; tentative D call: TRBD1 (6 bases). V was pared by 4 bases and J by 1 base, with 16 bases between. The CDR3 loop spans 16 amino acids. The germline CDR1 and CDR2 sequences are PRHDT and FYEKMQ (reference sequence). The CDR3, as DNA: TGTGCCAGCAGCTCCGAACAGGGTTTTGGGAACACTGAAGCTTTCTTT. Translating gives CASSSEQGFGNTEAFF.

The chain uses TRBV28 and TRBJ1-1; D is undetermined. There are 11 residues in the CDR3. From germline, CDR1 is MDHEN and CDR2 SYDVKM. V was shortened by 2 bases and J by 5 bases, with 3 bases between the two germline ends. As DNA, the CDR3 is TGTGCCAGCAGTTTAAGGACTGAAGCTTTCTTT. Translated, it gives CASSLRTEAFF.

CDR3: CASSPAGGGLETQYF. The CDR3 nucleotides are TGCGCCAGCAGCCCCGCTGGGGGAGGGCTGGAGACCCAGTACTTC. The chain uses TRBV5-1 and TRBJ2-5; 7 bases are shared with TRBD2. Germline trimming cut 4 bases from V and 5 bases from J; bases unmatched to any gene: 11. The CDR3 spans 15 residues. In germline, CDR1 is SGHRS, CDR2 YFSETQ.

The rearrangement joins TRBV19 to TRBJ1-2, with D possibly matching TRBD1 (6 bases). Germline CDR1 LNHDA, CDR2 SQIVND (reference sequence). This CDR3 is 14 amino acids long. Trimming took off 4 bases at V and 6 bases at J, with 15 bases between the two ends. The CDR3 DNA sequence: TGTGCCAGTAGTACTCGGACAGCTTCGCATGGCTACACCTTC. This gives the protein CASSTRTASHGYTF.

The chain is built from TRBV5-5 and TRBJ2-5; 8 nucleotides align to TRBD1. V lost 4 bases and J lost 4; bases outside the gene matches: 6. This CDR3 comprises 14 residues. The germline gives CDR1 SGHKS, CDR2 YYEKEE (reference sequence). CDR3 loop: CASSPRTGLETQYF. CDR3 sequence (DNA): TGTGCCAGCAGCCCTCGGACAGGGCTAGAGACCCAGTACTTC.